This T cell receptor beta chain was retrieved from a study of regulatory T cells in long-lasting Graves disease. Findings and limits, study-wide: New patients shared 950 to 1,000 public clonotypes, fewer than the approximately 2,500 shared by persistent patients.

Note on this clonotype: Its cognate antigen is unknown.

Trimming at V came to 6 bases and at J to 0 bases, leaving 4 bases not matched to a gene. Germline CDR1 reads MNHEY; CDR2 reads SVGEGT. The CDR3 totals 14 residues. Arm-PCR with iRepertoire HTBI primers amplified the CDR3 regions for these TCR beta libraries. TCRdb analysed the multiplex PCR reads with MiXCR anew, one entry per CDR3 protein. The sample includes roughly 450,000 distinct CDR3 sequences, 22% seen only once; the top ten take approximately 14%. Noted time point: persistent/refractory GD, antithyroid drugs over 5 years with positive TRAb. PBMC-derived RNA was used for the TCR library. This receptor was obtained from a female donor with Graves disease. This material consisted of peripheral blood mononuclear cells (PBMCs), taken when the disease was refractory, from a patient treated with antithyroid drugs. The V call is TRBV6-2 or TRBV6-3, the J call TRBJ1-1; 7 bases agree with TRBD1. Here the CDR3 DNA reads TGTGCCAGCAGGGGGACAGCCATGAACACTGAAGCTTTCTTT. Amino acids: CASRGTAMNTEAFF.